The 22 T cell receptor beta chains presented below share a single source sample, sequenced in a study of CD8 T cells in ankylosing spondylitis. MiXCR, run by TCRdb on the 5' RACE reads, gives a single entry per CDR3 protein. The sample records roughly 240,000 distinct CDR3 sequences, roughly 32% being singletons. The specimen sequenced was blood, either unsorted or a sorted T cell fraction (not recorded which). These receptors all come from a male donor with ankylosing spondylitis or in good health (not recorded which).

There are a few counts of this clonotype. V gene TRBV18 combines with J gene TRBJ2-1; no firm D call. The germline CDR1 and CDR2 sequences are KGHSH and LQKENI. The CDR3 length is 15 residues. The V and J ends lost 3 bases and 0 bases respectively, with 9 bases between them. For the CDR3, the DNA is TGTGCCAGCTCACCCGGCCGCAGCTCCTACAATGAGCAGTTCTTC. Translating gives CASSPGRSSYNEQFF. Variable domain in full (rest from reference TRBV18 and TRBJ2-1): NAGVMQNPRHLVRRRGQEARLRCSPMKGHSHVYWYRQLPEEGLKFMVYLQKENIIDESGMPKERFSAEFPKEGPSILRIQQVVRGDSAAYFCASSPGRSSYNEQFFGPGTRLTVL.

The chain recombines TRBV11-2 with TRBJ2-3; tentative D call: TRBD1 (6 bases). The CDR3 is 14 residues long. Germline V CDR1 and CDR2: SGHAT, FQNNGV. V was cut by 4 bases and J by 7 bases, with 15 bases left in between. This CDR3 reads CASSSLRQANTQYF. CDR3 DNA sequence: TGTGCCAGCAGCTCGCTCCGACAGGCTAATACGCAGTATTTT.

V gene TRBV29-1 combines with J gene TRBJ2-3; no definite D call. Trimming shortened V by 1 base and J by 3 bases, and 8 bases separated the two germline ends. The CDR3 covers 13 residues. Germline V lookup: CDR1 SQVTM, CDR2 ANQGSEA. Written as DNA, the CDR3 is TGCAGCGTTGAAGGGCGGTTTACAGATACGCAGTATTTT. Its protein is CSVEGRFTDTQYF.

A few counts support this clonotype. This rearrangement joins TRBV9 to TRBJ2-1; the D gene is possibly TRBD1 (7 bases). The CDR3 contains 14 residues. Trimming cost V 4 bases and J 7 bases, with 15 bases left between them. CDR1 SGDLS and CDR2 YYNGEE come from the germline V gene. This chain's CDR3 is CASSLEGAPNEQFF. The CDR3 bases are TGTGCCAGCAGCTTGGAGGGGGCGCCGAATGAGCAGTTCTTC. Full variable domain (missing parts from reference TRBV9 and TRBJ2-1): DSGVTQTPKHLITATGQRVTLRCSPRSGDLSVYWYQQSLDQGLQFLIQYYNGEERAKGNILERFSAQQFPDLHSELNLSSLELGDSALYFCASSLEGAPNEQFFGPGTRLTVL.

In DNA, the CDR3 is TGTGCCAGCAGTACTACTAGCGGGGAGCAGTACTTC. Protein product: CASSTTSGEQYF. The chain joins TRBV6-5 to TRBJ2-7; TRBD2 matches at 9 bases. The CDR3 extends over 12 amino acids. V shed 5 bases, J shed 7 bases, and the junction held 3 bases outside the gene matches. The V gene's germline CDR1 is MNHEY and CDR2 SVGAGI.

The genes are TRBV3-1 and TRBJ1-2; perhaps TRBD1 as D (5 bases). Germline-derived CDR1 and CDR2 are LGHDT and YNNKEL (reference sequence). The CDR3 loop spans 16 amino acids. Trimming shortened V by 1 base and J by 6 bases, and 18 bases separated the two germline ends. DNA of the CDR3: TGTGCCAGCAGCCAAGTGTTGGGAGGGGTCCAAGATGGCTACACCTTC. Encoded protein: CASSQVLGGVQDGYTF.

V gene TRBV7-2 combines with J gene TRBJ2-3; D uncertain. The V end lost 6 bases, the J end lost 0 bases, and 7 bases lay between the germline ends. Germline-derived CDR1 and CDR2 are SGHTA and FQGNSA. The CDR3 totals 13 residues. The CDR3 coding sequence is TGTGCCAGCAGAGGGTCTAGCACAGATACGCAGTATTTT. Its protein is CASRGSSTDTQYF. Supplemented by reference TRBV7-2 and TRBJ2-3, the full variable domain reads GAGVSQSPSNKVTEKGKDVELRCDPISGHTALYWYRQSLGQGLEFLIYFQGNSAPDKSGLPSDRFSAERTGGSVSTLTIQRTQQEDSAVYLCASRGSSTDTQYFGPGTRLTVL.

With regard to this clonotype: One end of the junction does not line up with germline, which may come from a read error. The chain employs TRBV4-1 and TRBJ2-3; D could derive from TRBD1 or TRBD2 (6 bases each). This CDR3 comprises 18 residues. Per germline, CDR1 MGHRA and CDR2 YSYEKL. CDR3 bases: TGCGCCAGCAGCCAAGATGGGGGCAGGGGAGGCGGCACCGATACGCAGTATTTT. It translates to CASSQDGGRGGGTDTQYF.

This clonotype occurred a few times. This chain connects TRBV12-3 or TRBV12-4 to TRBJ2-2; 12 positions match TRBD2. J was trimmed by 7 bases and V by 6 bases; bases with no gene match: 6. The length of the CDR3 is 15 residues. This chain's CDR3 is CASSPSGGAVGELFF. DNA for the CDR3: TGTGCCAGCAGCCCTAGCGGGGGGGCTGTCGGGGAGCTGTTTTTT.

In DNA, the CDR3 is TGTGCCAGCAGCAGACAGGGGTCTGAGCAGTTCTTC. Protein: CASSRQGSEQFF. The V call is TRBV3-1, the J call TRBJ2-1; 8 bases are shared with TRBD1. CDR1 is LGHDT and CDR2 is YNNKEL in the germline V gene (reference sequence). The ends lost 5 bases at V and 9 bases at J; junction bases unmatched: 3. This CDR3 is built from 12 residues.

This clonotype has a handful of counts. The rearrangement uses TRBV3-1 and TRBJ2-7; 9 bases map to TRBD2. V shed 2 bases, J shed 4 bases, and the junction held 6 bases outside the gene matches. This CDR3 comprises 15 residues. Germline V lookup: CDR1 LGHDT, CDR2 YNNKEL (reference sequence). CDR3 amino acids: CASSQKLAGGYEQYF. CDR3 coding DNA: TGTGCCAGCAGCCAAAAACTAGCGGGTGGTTACGAGCAGTACTTC.

J is TRBJ2-3 and V is TRBV6-4; TRBD1 is a possible D gene (5 bases). V was clipped by 2 bases and J by 2 bases, with 11 bases between them. The CDR3 has 15 amino acids. The germline gives CDR1 MRHNA, CDR2 SNTAGT. CDR3 sequence (DNA): TGTGCCAGCAGTGACGGGCTAGGGGCCACAGATACGCAGTATTTT. It yields the protein CASSDGLGATDTQYF.

CDR3 nucleotide sequence: TGCAGCGTTGTGGCCAATGAGCAGTTCTTC. Its protein is CSVVANEQFF. J is TRBJ2-1 and V is TRBV29-1; D uncertain. The V end was cut by 4 bases, the J end by 6 bases, with 4 bases between. This CDR3 contains 10 residues. Germline loops: CDR1 SQVTM, CDR2 ANQGSEA.

The chain recombines TRBV2 with TRBJ2-3; no clear D. The V gene's germline CDR1 is SNHLY and CDR2 FYNNEI. The V end lost 5 bases, the J end lost 4 bases, and 16 bases lay between the germline ends. The CDR3 runs 15 residues. The CDR3 region is CASSTGPNVPDTQYF. Here the CDR3 DNA reads TGTGCCAGCAGTACCGGGCCAAATGTACCAGATACGCAGTATTTT.

CDR3 loop: CASTHWRDGGELFF. In DNA form, the CDR3 reads TGCGCCAGCACCCACTGGAGGGATGGCGGGGAGCTGTTTTTT. The V gene is TRBV10-2, the J gene TRBJ2-2; D may be TRBD2 (6 bases). This CDR3 contains 14 residues. Germline values: CDR1 WSHSY, CDR2 SAAADI. Trimming removed 7 bases from V and 7 bases from J, with 16 bases in between.

V usage is TRBV29-1 and J usage is TRBJ1-1; no clear D gene. Germline values: CDR1 SQVTM, CDR2 ANQGSEA. The CDR3 runs 13 residues. Deletions cut 5 bases from V and 1 base from J, with 11 bases between. The CDR3 sequence: CSVYSGWNTEAFF. The CDR3 DNA is TGCAGCGTTTATTCCGGGTGGAACACTGAAGCTTTCTTT.

J is TRBJ2-3 and V is TRBV12-3 or TRBV12-4; the match to TRBD2 covers 15 bases. The V and J ends lost 7 bases and 0 bases, in that order; junction bases with no gene match: 8. CDR3 size: 18 residues. The CDR3 sequence is CASTLGLAGGPSTDTQYF. In DNA form, the CDR3 reads TGTGCCAGCACCCTGGGACTAGCGGGGGGCCCTAGCACAGATACGCAGTATTTT.

The J gene is TRBJ2-5, the V gene TRBV12-3 or TRBV12-4; D possibly corresponds to TRBD1 (6 bases). V was clipped by 5 bases and J by 0 bases, with 13 bases between them. This CDR3 is built from 15 residues. The CDR3: CASSHRDTHQETQYF. CDR3 DNA sequence: TGTGCCAGCAGTCACCGGGACACGCACCAAGAGACCCAGTACTTC.

This clonotype has a handful of counts. This rearrangement joins TRBV10-3 to TRBJ1-5; no firm D call. The CDR3 totals 14 residues. V shed 4 bases and J shed 4 bases, with 11 bases lying between them. Germline V gene data show CDR1 as ENHRY and CDR2 as SYGVKD. DNA of the CDR3: TGTGCCATCAGTGGGGCCAGTCGGAATCAGCCCCAGCATTTT. It yields the protein CAISGASRNQPQHF.

This clonotype was observed a handful of times. The rearrangement links TRBV20-1 to TRBJ2-7, with a tentative D call TRBD2 (6 bases). Germline V lookup: CDR1 DFQATT, CDR2 SNEGSKA (reference sequence). The CDR3 sequence is 13 residues long. Between the trimmed V and J ends, which lost 1 base and 6 bases, there was a span of 13 bases. The CDR3 here is CSARGRTTSEQYF. CDR3 DNA: TGCAGTGCTAGAGGTAGGACTACGAGCGAGCAGTACTTC.

This clonotype came up a few times. This chain links TRBV20-1 with TRBJ2-5, with unresolved D. In germline, CDR1 is DFQATT, CDR2 SNEGSKA (reference sequence). Trimming left V 5 bases short and J 5 bases short, with 15 bases between. This CDR3 has 13 amino acids. The CDR3 sequence: CSASREIGETQYF. The CDR3 DNA reads TGCAGTGCTTCACGTGAGATTGGGGAGACCCAGTACTTC.

V is TRBV6-2 or TRBV6-3 and J is TRBJ2-1, with D maybe TRBD2 (6 bases). CDR1 is MNHEY, CDR2 SVGEGT, per germline. The CDR3 loop spans 18 amino acids. With 1 base removed from V and 8 bases from J, the gap between germline ends came to 24 bases. The CDR3 protein is CASSYYPPGLLRRDEQFF. The CDR3 bases are TGTGCCAGCAGTTACTACCCACCGGGACTGCTCCGCAGGGATGAGCAGTTCTTC.